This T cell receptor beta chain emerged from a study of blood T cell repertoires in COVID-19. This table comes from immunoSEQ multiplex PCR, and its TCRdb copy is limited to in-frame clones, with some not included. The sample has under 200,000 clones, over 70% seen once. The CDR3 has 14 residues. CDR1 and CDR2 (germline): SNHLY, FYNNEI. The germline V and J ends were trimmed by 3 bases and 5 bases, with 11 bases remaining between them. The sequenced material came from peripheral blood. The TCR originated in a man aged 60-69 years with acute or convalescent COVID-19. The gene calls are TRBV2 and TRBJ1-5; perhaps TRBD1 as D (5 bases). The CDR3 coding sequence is TGTGCCAGCAGTGACAAGGGGCGGTATCAGCCCCAGCATTTT. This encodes CASSDKGRYQPQHF.